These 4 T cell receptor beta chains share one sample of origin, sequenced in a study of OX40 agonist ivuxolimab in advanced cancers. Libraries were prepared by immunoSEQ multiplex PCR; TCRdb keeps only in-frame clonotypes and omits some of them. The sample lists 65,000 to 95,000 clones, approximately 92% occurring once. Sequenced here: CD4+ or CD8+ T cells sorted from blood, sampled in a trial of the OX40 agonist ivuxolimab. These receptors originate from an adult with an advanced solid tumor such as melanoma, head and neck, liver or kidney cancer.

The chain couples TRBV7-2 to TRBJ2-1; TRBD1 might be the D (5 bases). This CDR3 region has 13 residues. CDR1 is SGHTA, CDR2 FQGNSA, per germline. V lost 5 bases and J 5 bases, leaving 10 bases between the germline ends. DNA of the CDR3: TGTGCCAGCAGCCAGGGATTCGACAATGAGCAGTTCTTC. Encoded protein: CASSQGFDNEQFF.

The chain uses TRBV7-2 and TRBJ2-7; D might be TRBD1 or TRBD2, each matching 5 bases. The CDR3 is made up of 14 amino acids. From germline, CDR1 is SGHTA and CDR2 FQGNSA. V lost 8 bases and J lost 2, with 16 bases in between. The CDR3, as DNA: TGTGCCAGCCATGGAACCCCGGGGCCCTACGAGCAGTACTTC. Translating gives CASHGTPGPYEQYF.

The CDR3 DNA reads as TGTGCCAGCAGTTTCCTAGAGAACACCGGGGAGCTGTTTTTT. This encodes CASSFLENTGELFF. This rearrangement joins TRBV28 to TRBJ2-2; D uncertain. Trimming shortened V by 3 bases and J by 1 base, and 6 bases separated the two germline ends. This CDR3 spans 14 amino acids. Germline CDR1 is MDHEN and CDR2 is SYDVKM.

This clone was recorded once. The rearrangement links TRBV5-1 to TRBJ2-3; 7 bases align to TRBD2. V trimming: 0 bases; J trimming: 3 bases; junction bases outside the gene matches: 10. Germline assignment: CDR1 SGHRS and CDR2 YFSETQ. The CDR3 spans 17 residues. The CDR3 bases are TGCGCCAGCAGCTTGGAGGTGGCGGGAGTTGGTACAGATACGCAGTATTTT. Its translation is CASSLEVAGVGTDTQYF.